These 3 T cell receptor beta chains share one sample of origin, sequenced in a study of STAT5B mutations in CD4+ large granular lymphocyte leukemia. Libraries were prepared by immunoSEQ multiplex PCR; TCRdb keeps only in-frame clonotypes and omits some of them. The sample has approximately 30,000 clones, around 63% seen once. The sequencing input was CD4+ T cells from blood buffy coats. The receptors were gathered from a human donor in good health.

The chain recombines TRBV27 with TRBJ1-5; D is unresolved. Looked up from germline, CDR1 is MNHEY and CDR2 is SMNVEV (reference sequence). Trimming stripped 0 bases from V and 10 bases from J, with 16 bases between. The CDR3 is 15 amino acids. As DNA, the CDR3 is TGTGCCAGCAGTTTATCTCTCAGGAGTATCAGCCCCCAGCATTTT. Protein product: CASSLSLRSISPQHF.

This clone was observed a few times. V usage is TRBV27 and J usage is TRBJ1-1; the D gene is possibly TRBD1 (6 bases). The germline V gene has CDR1 MNHEY and CDR2 SMNVEV (reference sequence). V lost 8 bases and J lost 3, with 19 bases in between. This CDR3 has 15 amino acids. The CDR3 region is CASEGEAGWDTEAFF. The CDR3, as DNA: TGTGCCAGCGAGGGGGAGGCAGGGTGGGACACTGAAGCTTTCTTT.

This chain joins TRBV27 and TRBJ2-3; the match to TRBD2 covers 9 bases. Looked up from germline, CDR1 is MNHEY and CDR2 is SMNVEV (reference sequence). CDR3 length: 17 amino acids. J gave up 2 bases and V 5 bases, and 11 bases lay outside the gene matches. The CDR3 DNA follows: TGTGCCAGCAGTCTCCGGTGGGTAGCGGGGGCCACAGATACGCAGTATTTT. Its translation: CASSLRWVAGATDTQYF.